The following is a T cell receptor (beta chain) sequence with its context. Antigen unknown. The data are from a study of T cells in Graves' hyperthyroidism and ophthalmopathy. Study-wide results and limits: Ophthalmopathy got predicted by the model a median approximately six months before its onset.

The study enrolled patients aged 18 to 65 with newly diagnosed hyperthyroidism of under 2 months' duration. TCR beta CDR3 region amplification was performed from RNA transcripts. The HTBI primer set was used in a first-round RT-PCR of the TCR CDR3. Each CDR3 protein is one row after TCRdb ran MiXCR on the multiplex PCR reads. The sample shows 280,000 or so distinct CDR3 sequences, 25% of them seen only once. The trim removed 1 base at V and 4 bases at J, leaving 4 bases unmatched. Per germline, CDR1 LGHDT and CDR2 YNNKEL (reference sequence). CDR3 length: 14 residues. This clonotype was sampled from a man in his forties with Graves' hyperthyroidism that later progressed to Graves' ophthalmopathy. The sample was blood. The rearrangement links TRBV3-1 to TRBJ2-7; 7 bases align to TRBD1. CDR3 region: CASSQGQGFYEQYF. The CDR3 region has the DNA TGTGCCAGCAGCCAAGGACAGGGTTTTTACGAGCAGTACTTC.